A selection of T cell receptor beta chains follows, all from one sample in a study of cytomegalovirus exposure and HLA in healthy donors. TCRdb's copy holds only in-frame clones and misses some; the assay was immunoSEQ multiplex PCR. This sample carries about 110,000 clones, around 75% of them seen once, and the ten largest clones take approximately 0.9%. Material for sequencing was PBMCs. These receptor sequences come from a woman aged 25 to 39 in good health and CMV-seronegative. The CDR3 runs from the conserved cysteine through the conserved F or W. A D gene is named only where the DNA matches it firmly. Expanded clones get a size class; other rows say once, few or many, or leave the size out.

TGTGCCATCTCTCCAGCCGCCCTAGCGGGGAACACAGATACGCAGTATTTT	CAISPAALAGNTDTQYF	TRBD2	few	TRBJ2-3	TRBV10-3
TGTGCCAGCAGTTCAGGGACTAGCCTCGGGGAGGAGACCCAGTACTTC	CASSSGTSLGEETQYF	TRBD2	once	TRBJ2-5	TRBV28
TGCGCCAGCAGCCAAGATTGGGACAGTGCCTACGAGCAGTACTTC	CASSQDWDSAYEQYF	TRBD1	NA	TRBJ2-7	TRBV4-1
TGTGCCAGCAGCGGGACTAGCGGGCGGACCCAAGAGACCCAGTACTTC	CASSGTSGRTQETQYF	TRBD2	NA	TRBJ2-5	TRBV7-9
TGTGCCAGCAGACCCTCAGGGTCGCGTGGCTACACCTTC	CASRPSGSRGYTF	NA	NA	TRBJ1-2	TRBV27
TGTGCCAGCAGCTTAGGGGCGGGGGGAGAACTGTTTTTT	CASSLGAGGELFF	NA	few	TRBJ1-4	TRBV7-9
TGCGCCAGCAGCTCCAGGGGATATGATAATTCACCCCTCCACTTT	CASSSRGYDNSPLHF	NA	few	TRBJ1-6	TRBV5-1
TGTGCCAGCAGCCAAGCTAGCGGGGGGCTAACCTACGAGCAGTACTTC	CASSQASGGLTYEQYF	TRBD2	NA	TRBJ2-7	TRBV4-2
TGTGCCAGTAGTATAGATCCCGACAGTTTTAGGGGCTACACCTTC	CASSIDPDSFRGYTF	NA	NA	TRBJ1-2	TRBV19
TGTGCCAGCAGTAAGGGACATACTGAAGCTTTCTTT	CASSKGHTEAFF	NA	few	TRBJ1-1	TRBV2
TGTGCCAGCAGTGGTCTGGACAGGCTTCCTATGGGAGGCTACACCTTC	CASSGLDRLPMGGYTF	TRBD1	NA	TRBJ1-2	TRBV2
TGTGCCAGCTCCTCACGTATTAGCGACACAGATACGCAGTATTTT	CASSSRISDTDTQYF	NA	NA	TRBJ2-3	TRBV18
TGTGCCTGGAGTCCCGGGACAGACTATGGCTACACCTTC	CAWSPGTDYGYTF	TRBD1	NA	TRBJ1-2	TRBV30
TGTGCCAGCAGTTACCAGGACAGCTCTAATTCACCCCTCCACTTT	CASSYQDSSNSPLHF	NA	few	TRBJ1-6	TRBV6-6
TGCGCCAGCAGTGCAGCACAGGGTGTGGGGAACACTGAAGCTTTCTTT	CASSAAQGVGNTEAFF	NA	few	TRBJ1-1	TRBV10-2
TGTGCCTGGAGTGTTCAGGGTTACGGCGGGGAGCTGTTTTTT	CAWSVQGYGGELFF	NA	few	TRBJ2-2	TRBV30
TGTGCCAGCAGTGAAGCTGCCCCCCGGGGGGGGATCGGTGAAAAACTGTTTTTT	CASSEAAPRGGIGEKLFF	NA	NA	TRBJ1-4	TRBV2
TGTGCCAGCAGGGAGGAGGGCTACACCTTC	CASREEGYTF	NA	once	TRBJ1-2	TRBV14
TGTGCCAGCAGCCCCTTTGGAGGGAGCTCTGGAAACACCATATATTTT	CASSPFGGSSGNTIYF	NA	many	TRBJ1-3	TRBV4-2
TGTGCCAGCAGCCGGACACTAGCGGCCATACCCACCGGGGAGCTGTTTTTT	CASSRTLAAIPTGELFF	TRBD2	NA	TRBJ2-2	TRBV7-7
TGTGCCAGCCGACCGGGACACACCAACACTGAAGCTTTCTTT	CASRPGHTNTEAFF	NA	NA	TRBJ1-1	TRBV7-9
TGTGCCAGCAGTTTGCAGGGGGCTTACGAGCAGTACTTC	CASSLQGAYEQYF	TRBD1	NA	TRBJ2-7	TRBV27
TGTGCCAGCAGCCCTGGGACATCTGGAAACACCATATATTTT	CASSPGTSGNTIYF	NA	NA	TRBJ1-3	TRBV7-9
TGTGCCAGCTCACCTACGTCACAGAAATTTAACTATGGCTACACCTTC	CASSPTSQKFNYGYTF	NA	NA	TRBJ1-2	TRBV18
TGTGCTAGTGGTCCTTGGACAGGGATGAATAGCAATCAGCCCCAGCATTTT	CASGPWTGMNSNQPQHF	TRBD1	NA	TRBJ1-5	TRBV12-5
TGCGCCAGCAGTACTAGCTCCTACAATGAGCAGTTCTTC	CASSTSSYNEQFF	NA	once	TRBJ2-1	TRBV10-2
TGCGCCAGCAGCTTGGCCCGGACAGACAATGAGCAGTTCTTC	CASSLARTDNEQFF	NA	NA	TRBJ2-1	TRBV5-1
TGTGCCTGCGGAAGACAGCCGGACACTGAAGCTTTCTTT	CACGRQPDTEAFF	NA	NA	TRBJ1-1	TRBV30
TGTGCCCCGGGGGGAGGGTCAGGGGCCAACGTCCTGACTTTC	CAPGGGSGANVLTF	TRBD2	NA	TRBJ2-6	TRBV2
TGCGCCAGCAGCTTGGTCGGGGGGGACACAGATACGCAGTATTTT	CASSLVGGDTDTQYF	TRBD2	NA	TRBJ2-3	TRBV5-1
TGTGCCAGCAGCCTGAACAGGGACAATGGCTACACCTTC	CASSLNRDNGYTF	NA	NA	TRBJ1-2	TRBV11-2
TGCGCCAGCAGCATCGGACAGGGGTACAATGAGCAGTTCTTC	CASSIGQGYNEQFF	TRBD1	NA	TRBJ2-1	TRBV5-1
TGTGCCAGCAGTCCAAATTCAGGGGCCAACGTCCTGACTTTC	CASSPNSGANVLTF	NA	NA	TRBJ2-6	TRBV27
TGTGCCAGTCGAATACTTTTCGGGTCTGGAAACACCATATATTTT	CASRILFGSGNTIYF	NA	few	TRBJ1-3	TRBV19
TGTGCCAGCAGCCAAGATCTGACAGTTCGGAACTATGGCTACACCTTC	CASSQDLTVRNYGYTF	NA	NA	TRBJ1-2	TRBV4-2
TGCAGCGTTGAAGGACAGATCAATGGCTACACCTTC	CSVEGQINGYTF	NA	NA	TRBJ1-2	TRBV29-1
TGTGCCAGCAGTGATATCGGGGGGGGTCCCTACTATGGCTACACCTTC	CASSDIGGGPYYGYTF	NA	few	TRBJ1-2	TRBV25-1
TGTGCCAGCAGTCCTTCGTCAGGGTGGGTATCAGTGAACACTGAAGCTTTCTTT	CASSPSSGWVSVNTEAFF	NA	few	TRBJ1-1	TRBV28
TGTGCCAGCAGCCAAGGATTCGGGGGAAATCAGCCCCAGCATTTT	CASSQGFGGNQPQHF	NA	NA	TRBJ1-5	TRBV4-2
TGTGCCAGCAGTGCGGACAGGGGGAACACTGAAGCTTTCTTT	CASSADRGNTEAFF	TRBD1	NA	TRBJ1-1	TRBV6-5
TGCGCCAGCAGCCAAGAGTACCCGGGGGATGGCTACACCTTC	CASSQEYPGDGYTF	NA	NA	TRBJ1-2	TRBV4-3
TGTGCCAGCTCACCAACGGGGAGCTACACCTTC	CASSPTGSYTF	NA	NA	TRBJ1-2	TRBV18
TGCGCCAGCAGCGCGAACAGGGGGCAAGAGACCCAGTACTTC	CASSANRGQETQYF	TRBD1	once	TRBJ2-5	TRBV10-2
TGTGCCAGCAGTCCTCCACGAGGTCAGCATTCACCCCTCCACTTT	CASSPPRGQHSPLHF	NA	NA	TRBJ1-6	TRBV27
TGTGCCAGCAGCTCAGAATACAGCTCCTATAATTCACCCCTCCACTTT	CASSSEYSSYNSPLHF	NA	NA	TRBJ1-6	TRBV7-2
TGTGCCACCACCCAGGGGGCCGGCAATCAGCCCCAGCATTTT	CATTQGAGNQPQHF	TRBD1	NA	TRBJ1-5	TRBV15
TGCGCCAGCAGCTTCGGGGGGGAAGAGACCCAGTACTTC	CASSFGGEETQYF	TRBD2	NA	TRBJ2-5	TRBV5-1
TGTGCCAGCAGTCCCTGGACAGATCGAAACACCATATATTTT	CASSPWTDRNTIYF	NA	NA	TRBJ1-3	TRBV27
TGTGCCACCGTAAGCCTGCGGAGTGGCTACAATGAGCAGTTCTTC	CATVSLRSGYNEQFF	NA	NA	TRBJ2-1	TRBV30
TGTGCCAGCAGTGAGGCGGGGACTAGTGGTGTCTATGAGCAGTTCTTC	CASSEAGTSGVYEQFF	TRBD2	NA	TRBJ2-1	TRBV6-1
TGTGCCAGCAGCGGGGAGGGTAGGGCCCTTAATGAAAAACTGTTTTTT	CASSGEGRALNEKLFF	NA	NA	TRBJ1-4	TRBV7-9
TGCGCCAGCAGCTTGACACTTTCTGGGCCCTACGAGCAGTACTTC	CASSLTLSGPYEQYF	NA	NA	TRBJ2-7	TRBV5-1
TGTGCCAGCGGGGGGGAAAATGACGGGGAGCTGTTTTTT	CASGGENDGELFF	TRBD2	NA	TRBJ2-2	TRBV7-3
TGCGCCAGCAGCCAAGAATCTGGTATAGGAGTTAATCAGCCCCAGCATTTT	CASSQESGIGVNQPQHF	NA	NA	TRBJ1-5	TRBV4-1
TGTGCCAGTAGTATGCGAGGGCTCCGCACTGAAGCTTTCTTT	CASSMRGLRTEAFF	NA	NA	TRBJ1-1	TRBV19